This T cell receptor (beta chain) was recovered during a study of cytomegalovirus exposure and HLA in healthy donors. Notes on the study in general: Cytomegalovirus-associated status was assigned to around 160 TCR beta chains.

This table comes from immunoSEQ multiplex PCR, and its TCRdb copy is limited to in-frame clones, with some not included. The sample lists about 140,000 clones, around 80% occurring once. As to this clone: No antigen is known for it.

Germline CDR1 LNHDA, CDR2 SQIVND (reference sequence). This CDR3 spans 14 amino acids. J lost 8 bases, V lost 5 bases, and 5 bases had no gene match. The chain employs TRBV19 and TRBJ1-4; 10 nucleotides align to TRBD1. The receptor was isolated from a man aged 25 to 40 in good health and CMV-seropositive. The sequenced sample was PBMCs. The CDR3 sequence: CASSGTGVGEKLFF. CDR3 DNA sequence: TGTGCCAGTAGTGGGACAGGGGTAGGAGAAAAACTGTTTTTT.